What follows are 32 T cell receptor beta chains derived from one specimen sequenced in a study of OX40 agonist ivuxolimab in advanced cancers. Using immunoSEQ multiplex PCR, the repertoire was profiled, and TCRdb retains in-frame clones only, with some absent. The table includes just under 35,000 clones, 92% detected once. The material sequenced was CD4+ or CD8+ T cells sorted from blood, taken in a trial of the OX40 agonist ivuxolimab. Receptor source: an adult with an advanced solid tumor such as melanoma, head and neck, liver or kidney cancer.

CDR3 bases: TGCGCCAGCAGCCGCAGACTAACCGGGACAGGGGCCGCAGGGGGTTCTGCCGGGGAGCTGTTTTTT. The encoded protein is CASSRRLTGTGAAGGSAGELFF. The rearrangement uses TRBV4-1 and TRBJ2-2; 10 bases line up with TRBD1. This CDR3 is 22 amino acids long. CDR1 and CDR2 (germline): MGHRA, YSYEKL. The V gene end was trimmed by 4 bases and the J gene end by 6 bases; junction bases not matched to a gene: 26.

The chain uses TRBV2 and TRBJ2-3; D is uncertain. Trimming removed 6 bases at V and 5 bases at J, with 3 bases between. The CDR3 is 10 amino acids. CDR1 and CDR2 from the germline V gene are SNHLY and FYNNEI. CDR3 nucleotides: TGTGCCAGCAGGAGAGATACGCAGTATTTT. Residues: CASRRDTQYF.

The chain combines TRBV27 with TRBJ2-7, with D unresolved. Germline V gives CDR1 MNHEY, CDR2 SMNVEV (reference sequence). CDR3 length: 12 residues. V dropped 3 bases and J dropped 7 bases, with 10 bases sitting between them. This chain's CDR3 is CASSFPGREQYF. CDR3 nucleotides: TGTGCCAGCAGTTTCCCCGGACGGGAGCAGTACTTC.

This sequence joins TRBV6-5 and TRBJ2-5; D remains unclear. V dropped 7 bases and J dropped 2 bases, with 14 bases sitting between them. CDR3 length: 14 amino acids. Germline V gene lookup returns CDR1 MNHEY and CDR2 SVGAGI. This CDR3 reads CASNRSKLQETQYF. In nucleotides, the CDR3 is TGTGCCAGCAACCGATCAAAGCTGCAAGAGACCCAGTACTTC.

The chain carries TRBV29-1 and TRBJ2-7, with 7 bases that match TRBD1. Germline V CDR1 and CDR2: SQVTM, ANQGSEA. This CDR3 region has 14 residues. With 1 base clipped from V and 4 bases from J, the junction kept 7 bases outside the gene matches. The CDR3 is CSVEGGSQGYEQYF. CDR3 nucleotides: TGCAGCGTTGAAGGGGGGTCACAGGGGTACGAGCAGTACTTC.

This clone was picked up one time. The chain carries TRBV19 and TRBJ2-5; possibly TRBD1 or TRBD2 for D (5 bases each). The J call could be wrong; TRBJ2-7 is a better fit for the DNA end. The CDR3 has 14 amino acids. The germline V gene has CDR1 LNHDA and CDR2 SQIVND (reference sequence). Written as DNA, the CDR3 is TGTGCCAGTAGCATACGGACTCGGGGACACGAGCAGTACTTC. Protein: CASSIRTRGHEQYF.

In this sample, this clone turned up a few times. The V gene is TRBV7-9, the J gene TRBJ2-7; unclear D gene. The CDR3 has 14 amino acids. Germline V CDR1 and CDR2: SEHNR, FQNEAQ (reference sequence). Trimming pared 1 base from V and 3 bases from J, leaving 10 bases between. The CDR3, as DNA: TGTGCCAGCAGCTTAGGGGGTGCAGGCTACGAGCAGTACTTC. It codes for CASSLGGAGYEQYF. Based on the CDR3 plus reference TRBV7-9 and TRBJ2-7, the full variable domain is DTGVSQNPRHKITKRGQNVTFRCDPISEHNRLYWYRQTLGQGPEFLTYFQNEAQLEKSRLLSDRFSAERPKGSFSTLEIQRTEQGDSAMYLCASSLGGAGYEQYFGPGTRLTVT.

The sample holds one count of this clone. A junction boundary mismatches the germline segment, possibly from a read error. The sample contains more than one DNA sequence encoding this CDR3. This sequence joins TRBV10-2 and TRBJ1-5; D might be TRBD1 (5 bases). CDR1 and CDR2 from the germline V gene are WSHSY and SAAADI. The length of the CDR3 is 15 residues. The chain's CDR3 is CASSVLGESNQPQHF. The CDR3, as DNA: TGCGCCAGCAGTGTTTTGGGGGAGAGCAATCAGCCTCAGCATTTT.

The chain has TRBV11-2 and TRBJ2-5; possible D gene TRBD1, 6 bases. Germline-derived CDR1 and CDR2 are SGHAT and FQNNGV. This CDR3 contains 16 residues. V was shortened by 5 bases and J by 5 bases, with 21 bases between the two germline ends. The CDR3 DNA is TGTGCCAGCAGCCCATCAAAAGAACAGGGCGGGGAGACCCAGTACTTC. This sequence encodes CASSPSKEQGGETQYF.

The chain couples TRBV4-1 to TRBJ2-5; perhaps D is TRBD1 or TRBD2 (5 bases each). The germline gives CDR1 MGHRA, CDR2 YSYEKL. The CDR3 sequence is 17 residues long. V dropped 2 bases and J dropped 4 bases, with 20 bases sitting between them. The chain's CDR3 is CASSQQGAVTRAETQYF. The CDR3 DNA follows: TGCGCCAGCAGCCAACAGGGAGCGGTGACTCGGGCAGAGACCCAGTACTTC.

The chain is built from TRBV7-2 and TRBJ1-4; D possibly corresponds to TRBD1 (5 bases). Germline CDR1 SGHTA, CDR2 FQGNSA. The CDR3 is 14 residues long. Deletions cut 3 bases from V and 6 bases from J, with 11 bases between. CDR3 bases: TGTGCCAGCAGCTTCAGCGGGGGATATGAAAAACTGTTTTTT. Translating it yields CASSFSGGYEKLFF.

The rearrangement joins TRBV7-2 to TRBJ2-5; 8 bases line up with TRBD2. J lost 5 bases, V lost 5 bases, and 10 bases had no gene match. The CDR3 is 15 residues long. Looked up from germline, CDR1 is SGHTA and CDR2 is FQGNSA. This CDR3 is CASSPTGGPVETQYF. As DNA, the CDR3 is TGTGCCAGCAGCCCAACGGGAGGGCCGGTGGAGACCCAGTACTTC.

This sequence joins TRBV14 and TRBJ1-1; D remains unclear. V was pared by 4 bases and J by 0 bases, with 15 bases between. Looked up from germline, CDR1 is SGHDN and CDR2 is FVKESK. This CDR3 region has 16 residues. The CDR3 loop is CASSRQGRQMNTEAFF. DNA for the CDR3: TGTGCCAGCAGCCGACAAGGGAGGCAGATGAACACTGAAGCTTTCTTT.

This chain uses TRBV29-1 with TRBJ1-2; D is uncertain. The ends were cut back, 4 bases at V and 4 bases at J, with 7 bases in the middle. The CDR3 sequence is 11 residues long. CDR1 and CDR2 from the germline V gene are SQVTM and ANQGSEA. The CDR3 region has the DNA TGCAGCGTTGGAGACATCTATGGCTACACCTTC. The encoded protein is CSVGDIYGYTF.

CDR3 sequence (DNA): TGTGCCAGCAGTAATAGACTAGCGAGAACAGATACGCAGTATTTT. Its translation: CASSNRLARTDTQYF. The chain links TRBV7-2 to TRBJ2-3; 8 nucleotides agree with TRBD2. CDR1 is SGHTA and CDR2 is FQGNSA in the germline V gene. J was trimmed by 3 bases and V by 6 bases; bases with no gene match: 8. This CDR3 region has 15 residues.

The chain combines TRBV6-5 with TRBJ2-1; D is tentatively TRBD1 or TRBD2 (5 bases each). Trimming removed 10 bases at V and 6 bases at J, with 16 bases between. CDR1 MNHEY and CDR2 SVGAGI come from the germline V gene. The CDR3 is 13 amino acids. The CDR3 is CATHGAVFNEQFF. The CDR3 DNA reads TGTGCCACTCACGGGGCGGTGTTCAATGAGCAGTTCTTC.

The rearrangement links TRBV6-5 to TRBJ2-7; D is possibly TRBD1 (6 bases). Trimming left V 3 bases short and J 4 bases short, with 13 bases between. The CDR3 extends over 14 amino acids. Looked up from germline, CDR1 is MNHEY and CDR2 is SVGAGI. For the CDR3, the DNA is TGTGCCAGCAGTTATTCCCCGGACAGTTACGAGCAGTACTTC. It specifies CASSYSPDSYEQYF.

This sequence joins TRBV29-1 and TRBJ2-1; 7 nucleotides match TRBD2. CDR3 length equals 16 residues. The V and J ends lost 2 bases and 3 bases, in that order; junction bases with no gene match: 10. CDR1 and CDR2 from the germline V gene are SQVTM and ANQGSEA. CDR3 DNA sequence: TGCAGCGTTGAACCAACGGTTAGCGGGCGCTACAATGAGCAGTTCTTC. Translation: CSVEPTVSGRYNEQFF.

This chain uses TRBV2 with TRBJ2-7; 11 nucleotides agree with TRBD2. CDR1 SNHLY and CDR2 FYNNEI come from the germline V gene. V trimming: 2 bases; J trimming: 4 bases; junction bases outside the gene matches: 7. The CDR3 has 16 residues. CDR3 nucleotides: TGTGCCAGCAGTGAATTGGACTGGACTAGCGGGTACGAGCAGTACTTC. It specifies CASSELDWTSGYEQYF.

V and J are TRBV2 and TRBJ2-4; 9 positions agree with TRBD1. Trimming took 7 bases from V and 3 from J; bases not matched to a gene: 7. CDR1 is SNHLY and CDR2 is FYNNEI in the germline V gene. This CDR3 is built from 15 residues. The CDR3 here is CASTWTGEGKNIQYF. Here the CDR3 DNA reads TGTGCCAGCACTTGGACAGGGGAAGGCAAAAACATTCAGTACTTC. The full variable domain, completed using reference TRBV2 and TRBJ2-4, is EPEVTQTPSHQVTQMGQEVILRCVPISNHLYFYWYRQILGQKVEFLVSFYNNEISEKSEIFDDQFSVERPDGSNFTLKIRSTKLEDSAMYFCASTWTGEGKNIQYFGAGTRLSVL.

The chain employs TRBV29-1 and TRBJ2-7; tentatively, D is TRBD1 (6 bases). The length of the CDR3 is 12 residues. V lost 0 bases, J lost 6 bases, and 9 bases lay in between. Per the germline V gene, CDR1 is SQVTM and CDR2 is ANQGSEA. The CDR3 sequence: CSVEDRGVEQYF. The CDR3 nucleotides are TGCAGCGTTGAAGACAGGGGCGTCGAGCAGTACTTC.

The chain links TRBV5-4 to TRBJ2-5; tentative D call: TRBD2 (5 bases). V lost 10 bases and J 4 bases, leaving 11 bases between the germline ends. The germline gives CDR1 SGHNT, CDR2 YYREEE (reference sequence). The CDR3 totals 11 residues. CDR3 nucleotides: TGTGCCGTTAGAGGAGGAGAGACCCAGTACTTC. This translates into CAVRGGETQYF.

CDR3 sequence reads: CASSIVFRSLDEQYF. CDR3 DNA: TGTGCCAGCAGCATCGTTTTCAGGAGCCTTGACGAGCAGTACTTC. The gene calls are TRBV7-2 and TRBJ2-7; no clear D gene. Germline CDR1 and CDR2: SGHTA and FQGNSA. The CDR3 is 15 residues long. Trimming removed 5 bases at V and 5 bases at J, with 19 bases between.

The V gene is TRBV7-9, the J gene TRBJ2-2; 7 positions match TRBD1. Per the germline V gene, CDR1 is SEHNR and CDR2 is FQNEAQ (reference sequence). The ends lost 6 bases at V and 6 bases at J; junction bases unmatched: 4. The CDR3 sequence is 13 residues long. The CDR3 region has the DNA TGTGCCAGCAGACGACAGGGCCCCGGGGAGCTGTTTTTT. Protein product: CASRRQGPGELFF.

This rearrangement joins TRBV11-2 to TRBJ2-5; 7 positions match TRBD1. V lost 2 bases to trimming and J lost 0 bases; unmatched junction nucleotides: 6. Germline CDR1 is SGHAT and CDR2 is FQNNGV. This CDR3 region has 16 residues. The CDR3 protein is CASSLSGGQYQETQYF. The CDR3, as DNA: TGTGCCAGCAGCTTATCTGGGGGACAGTACCAAGAGACCCAGTACTTC.

The chain employs TRBV18 and TRBJ1-2; TRBD1 aligns across 11 bases. This CDR3 region has 16 residues. V dropped 3 bases and J dropped 4; count of bases not matched to a gene: 7. Germline CDR1 reads KGHSH; CDR2 reads LQKENI. CDR3 in amino acids: CASSPVGQGGVYGYTF. The CDR3 nucleotides are TGTGCCAGCTCACCTGTGGGACAGGGGGGCGTCTATGGCTACACCTTC.

J is TRBJ2-7 and V is TRBV5-6; D possibly corresponds to TRBD2 (6 bases). V shed 6 bases and J shed 1 base, with 11 bases lying between them. Germline CDR1 SGHDT, CDR2 YYEEEE. This CDR3 is built from 13 residues. DNA for the CDR3: TGTGCCAGCACCCCCGGGGGATCCTACGAGCAGTACTTC. Protein sequence: CASTPGGSYEQYF. The complete variable domain, with remaining parts taken from reference TRBV5-6 and TRBJ2-7, reads DAGVTQSPTHLIKTRGQQVTLRCSPKSGHDTVSWYQQALGQGPQFIFQYYEEEERQRGNFPDRFSGHQFPNYSSELNVNALLLGDSALYLCASTPGGSYEQYFGPGTRLTVT.

This chain joins TRBV21-1 and TRBJ1-5. TRBV21-1 is flagged as a pseudogene. The CDR3 length is 17 residues. Here the CDR3 reads CASSPRPLTNSNQPQHF. The CDR3 region has the DNA TGTGCCAGCAGCCCAAGACCCCTCACTAATAGCAATCAGCCCCAGCATTTT.

This clone was picked up one time. This chain connects TRBV5-4 to TRBJ1-1; TRBD1 is a possible D gene (6 bases). V lost 4 bases and J 7 bases, leaving 8 bases between the germline ends. The germline V gene encodes CDR1 SGHNT and CDR2 YYREEE (reference sequence). This CDR3 is 11 amino acids long. As DNA, the CDR3 is TGTGCCAGCAGCGAACAGGGTGAAGCTTTCTTT. Its protein is CASSEQGEAFF.

The chain joins TRBV11-2 to TRBJ1-2; 8 bases fit TRBD1. The CDR3 is made up of 14 amino acids. CDR1 and CDR2 from the germline V gene are SGHAT and FQNNGV. V lost 5 bases, J lost 5 bases, and 7 bases stayed unmatched. CDR3 nucleotide sequence: TGTGCCAGCAGCGCCCCAGGGGGCAGTTATGGCTACACCTTC. Translating it yields CASSAPGGSYGYTF.

V is TRBV30 and J is TRBJ1-2, with D maybe TRBD1 (5 bases). This CDR3 is built from 11 residues. Germline V gene lookup returns CDR1 GTSNPN and CDR2 SVGIG (reference sequence). Trimming shortened V by 4 bases and J by 8 bases, and 11 bases separated the two germline ends. CDR3 nucleotide sequence: TGTGCCTGGATTTGGGGGGTCGGCTACACCTTC. It codes for CAWIWGVGYTF. Filled out from reference TRBV30 and TRBJ1-2, the complete variable domain reads SQTIHQWPATLVQPVGSPLSLECTVEGTSNPNLYWYRQAAGRGLQLLFYSVGIGQISSEVPQNLSASRPQDRQFILSSKKLLLSDSGFYLCAWIWGVGYTFGSGTRLTVV.

This clone appeared a single time. The chain is built from TRBV6-9 and TRBJ1-3; D call uncertain. V was pared by 3 bases and J by 2 bases, with 5 bases between. Looked up from germline, CDR1 is MNHGY and CDR2 is SVAAGI. The CDR3 runs to 13 residues. The CDR3 DNA reads TGTGCCAGCAGTTACGATCCTGGAAACACCATATATTTT. Its translation is CASSYDPGNTIYF.